A selection of T cell receptor beta chains follows, all from one sample in a study of OX40 agonist ivuxolimab in advanced cancers. Clones were sequenced by immunoSEQ multiplex PCR, and TCRdb holds only the in-frame ones, with some missing. The table includes 40,000 to 60,000 clones, about 81% detected once. Sequences were derived from CD4+ or CD8+ T cells sorted from blood, sampled in a trial of the OX40 agonist ivuxolimab. Receptors originate from an adult with an advanced solid tumor such as melanoma, head and neck, liver or kidney cancer. Both conserved end residues are part of each CDR3. D genes are given only for firm matches. Some rows mark clone size as missing; the rest say once, few, many or name a class of expanded clone.

len | j_gene | v_gene | abundance | d_gene | CDR3aa | CDR3nt
15 | TRBJ2-5 | TRBV6-6 | . | . | CASSYSSRHSETQYF | TGTGCCAGCAGTTACTCTTCTCGACATTCGGAGACCCAGTACTTC
13 | TRBJ1-6 | TRBV27 | . | TRBD1 | CASSPLTGGPLHF | TGTGCCAGCAGTCCCCTGACAGGGGGACCCCTCCACTTT
18 | TRBJ2-4 | TRBV7-8 | . | . | CASSLRRPPYGAKNIQYF | TGTGCCAGCAGCTTGAGACGGCCGCCCTACGGAGCCAAAAACATTCAGTACTTC
15 | TRBJ2-7 | TRBV6-6 | . | . | CASSYSGGEGYEQYF | TGTGCCAGCAGTTACTCGGGGGGCGAAGGATACGAGCAGTACTTC
16 | TRBJ2-1 | TRBV27 | . | TRBD1 | CASSLGGQGGWNEQFF | TGTGCCAGCAGTTTGGGGGGACAGGGGGGTTGGAATGAGCAGTTCTTC
15 | TRBJ2-1 | TRBV9 | . | . | CASSVGEHSYNEQFF | TGTGCCAGCAGCGTAGGAGAGCACTCCTACAATGAGCAGTTCTTC
14 | TRBJ2-3 | TRBV29-1 | . | . | CSVTMDGGTDTQYF | TGCAGCGTGACTATGGACGGGGGCACAGATACGCAGTATTTT
16 | TRBJ1-5 | TRBV21-1 | few | . | CASSKDGTSEGQPQHF | TGTGCCAGCAGCAAAGACGGGACATCGGAAGGGCAGCCCCAGCATTTT
15 | TRBJ2-1 | TRBV18 | few | TRBD1 | CASSPGTGIYNEQFF | TGTGCCAGCTCACCCGGGACAGGGATATACAATGAGCAGTTCTTC
13 | TRBJ2-5 | TRBV19 | . | . | CASSILARETQYF | TGTGCCAGTAGTATCTTAGCTCGGGAGACCCAGTACTTC
15 | TRBJ2-5 | TRBV11-2 | . | . | CASSLNRDLIETQYF | TGTGCCAGCAGCCTAAACAGGGATTTAATAGAGACCCAGTACTTC
14 | TRBJ1-3 | TRBV9 | . | . | CASSVAGFGNTIYF | TGTGCCAGCAGCGTAGCAGGGTTTGGAAACACCATATATTTT
13 | TRBJ2-7 | TRBV19 | . | . | CATKEGVSYEQYF | TGTGCCACTAAGGAAGGGGTATCCTACGAGCAGTACTTC
16 | TRBJ1-3 | TRBV11-2 | . | . | CASSLYGGSSGNTIYF | TGTGCCAGCAGCTTATACGGTGGGAGCTCTGGAAACACCATATATTTT
15 | TRBJ2-2 | TRBV18 | . | . | CASSLGTTNTGELFF | TGTGCCAGCTCGCTCGGGACAACGAACACCGGGGAGCTGTTTTTT
16 | TRBJ2-1 | TRBV7-8 | . | TRBD2 | CASSSLAGRSYNEQFF | TGTGCCAGCAGCTCGCTAGCGGGACGCTCCTACAATGAGCAGTTCTTC
16 | TRBJ2-1 | TRBV9 | . | . | CASSVASTSRRNEQFF | TGTGCCAGCAGCGTAGCGTCTACTAGCAGGAGGAATGAGCAGTTCTTC
18 | TRBJ2-1 | TRBV11-2 | . | TRBD2 | CASSPRGLAGTNYNEQFF | TGTGCCAGCAGCCCCCGTGGACTAGCGGGAACTAATTACAATGAGCAGTTCTTC
17 | TRBJ1-1 | TRBV7-9 | once | TRBD1 | CASSLAGSSTGLTEAFF | TGTGCCAGCAGCTTAGCAGGGTCCTCGACAGGGCTTACTGAAGCTTTCTTT
15 | TRBJ1-5 | TRBV6-1 | . | TRBD1 | CASSQRGQPNQPQHF | TGTGCCAGCAGCCAAAGGGGACAGCCCAATCAGCCCCAGCATTTT
14 | TRBJ1-1 | TRBV19 | . | . | CASSAGPSGAKAFF | TGTGCCAGTTCGGCAGGGCCGTCGGGCGCCAAAGCTTTCTTT